The clone carrying this TCR beta chain was counted once. TCRdb's table, derived via immunoSEQ multiplex PCR, lists solely in-frame clones and lacks some. The sample lists under 130,000 clones; more than 80% were seen once. This sample stems from a study of glioma-infiltrating T cells after dendritic cell vaccination. The CDR3 runs to 14 residues. CDR1 is MGHRA and CDR2 is YSYEKL in the germline V gene. The V end lost 1 base, the J end lost 2 bases, and 6 bases lay between the germline ends. The sequence came from a human donor with glioblastoma. The sequencing used blood, collected before dendritic cell vaccination. V gene TRBV4-1 combines with J gene TRBJ1-3, with D unresolved. CDR3 sequence: CASSQGSAGNTIYF. In nucleotides, the CDR3 is TGCGCCAGCAGCCAAGGCTCGGCTGGAAACACCATATATTTT.